These 27 T cell receptor beta chains share one sample of origin, sequenced in a study of T cell responses to AZD1222 COVID-19 vaccine. Libraries were prepared by immunoSEQ multiplex PCR; TCRdb keeps only in-frame clonotypes and omits some of them. The sample yields about 130,000 clones, roughly 91% seen once. The material was peripheral blood, obtained 28 days after the second AZD1222 dose. These receptors all stem from an adult who received the AZD1222 COVID-19 vaccine.

J is TRBJ2-3 and V is TRBV5-8, with 8 bases matching TRBD2. In germline, CDR1 is SGHTS, CDR2 YDEGEE. V lost 4 bases, J lost 6 bases, and 13 bases stayed unmatched. CDR3 length: 16 amino acids. The CDR3 DNA reads TGTGCCAGCAGCGGGGGGGGACTAGATATGATGGATACGCAGTATTTT. The encoded protein is CASSGGGLDMMDTQYF.

Concerning this clone: A junction boundary mismatches the germline segment, possibly from a read error. This sequence joins TRBV13 and TRBJ1-1; no reliable D call. Germline V CDR1 and CDR2: PRHDT, FYEKMQ (reference sequence). The CDR3 spans 12 residues. The CDR3 loop reads CASSLGNAEAFF. The DNA of the CDR3 is TGTGCCAGCAGCTTAGGGAACGCTGAAGCTTTCTTT.

The CDR3 DNA is TGTGCCAGCAGTTTTCTTTCCTCGTACAAAGGACAGGGAGAGACCCAGTACTTC. As protein: CASSFLSSYKGQGETQYF. This sequence joins TRBV28 and TRBJ2-5; TRBD1 aligns across 8 bases. The V gene's germline CDR1 is MDHEN and CDR2 SYDVKM. The CDR3 covers 18 residues. V lost 3 bases to trimming and J lost 4 bases; unmatched junction nucleotides: 16.

CDR3 nucleotides: TGTGCCAGCAGTTACGGAGTTGAGTTGAGGAACACTGAAGCTTTCTTT. Protein product: CASSYGVELRNTEAFF. The chain is built from TRBV6-5 and TRBJ1-1; D not resolved. CDR3 length equals 16 residues. The germline gives CDR1 MNHEY, CDR2 SVGAGI. V was pared by 2 bases and J by 1 base, with 14 bases between.

The genes are TRBV27 and TRBJ1-1; a weak D match, TRBD1 (5 bases). V lost 5 bases and J lost 11, with 12 bases in between. This CDR3 is built from 11 residues. CDR1 MNHEY and CDR2 SMNVEV come from the germline V gene (reference sequence). The CDR3 is CASSDQGKAFF. CDR3 DNA sequence: TGTGCCAGCAGTGACCAGGGTAAGGCTTTCTTT.

CDR3: CASSQDIVRGSSDTQYF. CDR3 nucleotides: TGTGCCAGCAGCCAAGATATTGTAAGGGGAAGTTCAGATACGCAGTATTTT. The chain is built from TRBV4-2 and TRBJ2-3, with D maybe TRBD1 (5 bases). Trimming stripped 0 bases from V and 4 bases from J, with 17 bases between. The length of the CDR3 is 17 residues. Germline-derived CDR1 and CDR2 are LGHNA and YNFKEQ.

This chain uses TRBV10-3 with TRBJ1-3, with D hard to call. In germline, CDR1 is ENHRY, CDR2 SYGVKD. Trimming removed 6 bases from V and 0 bases from J, with 9 bases in between. The CDR3 is 14 residues long. CDR3 bases: TGTGCCATCAGAGGGCCCCACTCTGGAAACACCATATATTTT. Translating gives CAIRGPHSGNTIYF.

The rearrangement uses TRBV4-2 and TRBJ2-3, with D possibly matching TRBD1 (6 bases). V gave up 0 bases and J gave up 8 bases, with 9 bases separating them. The CDR3 is made up of 13 amino acids. CDR1 and CDR2 (germline): LGHNA, YNFKEQ. The CDR3 reads CASSQDKGGTQYF. CDR3 bases: TGTGCCAGCAGCCAAGATAAAGGGGGTACGCAGTATTTT.

The chain carries TRBV6-1 and TRBJ2-4; weak D call: TRBD1 (5 bases). The CDR3 totals 16 residues. V shed 3 bases and J shed 2 bases, with 14 bases lying between them. CDR1 is MNHNS and CDR2 is SASEGT in the germline V gene. This chain's CDR3 is CASSEIAGYSKNIQYF. CDR3 bases: TGTGCCAGCAGTGAGATCGCAGGGTATTCCAAAAACATTCAGTACTTC.

The chain joins TRBV30 to TRBJ1-1; D not resolved. The V end lost 0 bases, the J end lost 3 bases, and 8 bases lay between the germline ends. The germline gives CDR1 GTSNPN, CDR2 SVGIG (reference sequence). CDR3 length: 13 residues. The CDR3 DNA sequence: TGTGCCTGGAGTGTAACCGACTACACTGAAGCTTTCTTT. Its protein is CAWSVTDYTEAFF.

This rearrangement joins TRBV6-6 to TRBJ2-2; D possibly corresponds to TRBD1 (6 bases). The V and J ends lost 5 bases and 7 bases respectively, with 14 bases between them. CDR3 length: 14 residues. CDR1 is MNHNY, CDR2 SVGAGI, per germline (reference sequence). The CDR3 nucleotides are TGTGCCAGCAGTCTTTTCGGGACAAACGGGGAGCTGTTTTTT. This gives the protein CASSLFGTNGELFF.

The V and J genes are TRBV5-1 and TRBJ2-2; perhaps D is TRBD1 or TRBD2 (6 bases each). Germline CDR1 reads SGHRS; CDR2 reads YFSETQ. The CDR3 has 14 amino acids. The V and J ends lost 0 bases and 8 bases respectively, with 11 bases between them. The CDR3 is CASSLDGGRGELFF. The CDR3 nucleotides are TGCGCCAGCAGCTTGGACGGGGGCAGGGGGGAGCTGTTTTTT.

The chain recombines TRBV7-9 with TRBJ2-7; 7 bases match TRBD1. Germline values: CDR1 SEHNR, CDR2 FQNEAQ (reference sequence). J was trimmed by 2 bases and V by 5 bases; bases with no gene match: 6. CDR3 size: 14 residues. The CDR3 is CASSGRDSTYEQYF. The CDR3 region has the DNA TGTGCCAGCAGCGGCCGGGACAGTACCTACGAGCAGTACTTC.

The sample holds one count of this clone. The chain carries TRBV24-1 and TRBJ2-1; TRBD2 matches 13 bases. V was clipped by 3 bases and J by 6 bases; unmatched bases: 10. Germline-derived CDR1 and CDR2 are KGHDR and SFDVKD. The CDR3 length is 18 residues. The CDR3 DNA sequence: TGTGCCACCAGTGATGCCCGACTAGCGGGGGGTCTCGGCAATGAGCAGTTCTTC. It codes for CATSDARLAGGLGNEQFF.

The gene calls are TRBV6-5 and TRBJ2-2; possible D gene TRBD2, 6 bases. V dropped 6 bases and J dropped 7 bases, with 18 bases sitting between them. CDR1 is MNHEY, CDR2 SVGAGI, per germline. The CDR3 extends over 15 amino acids. The CDR3 sequence is CASSGGQEMGGELFF. The DNA for the CDR3 is TGTGCCAGCAGCGGGGGTCAGGAAATGGGCGGGGAGCTGTTTTTT.

CDR3 coding DNA: TGCGCCAGCAGCCAAAATGGGGGGCGGAACACCGGGGAGCTGTTTTTT. It translates to CASSQNGGRNTGELFF. V usage is TRBV4-1 and J usage is TRBJ2-2, with D perhaps matching TRBD1 or TRBD2 (6 bases each). This CDR3 spans 16 amino acids. The V end was cut by 2 bases, the J end by 1 base, with 11 bases between. The germline V gene has CDR1 MGHRA and CDR2 YSYEKL.

Points on this clone: The junction departs from the called germline gene at one end, perhaps through a read error. The rearrangement uses TRBV12-3 or TRBV12-4 and TRBJ1-1; possibly TRBD1 for D (5 bases). The CDR3 runs to 12 residues. CDR3 DNA: TGTGCCAGCGGGTGGACGGACACTGAGGCTTTCTTT. Amino acid sequence: CASGWTDTEAFF.

This chain uses TRBV6-6 with TRBJ2-7; weak D call: TRBD2 (5 bases). Germline V gives CDR1 MNHNY, CDR2 SVGAGI (reference sequence). This CDR3 is 14 amino acids long. Trimming cost V 2 bases and J 2 bases, with 10 bases left between them. CDR3 region: CASSYMGATYEQYF. The CDR3 coding sequence is TGTGCCAGCAGTTACATGGGAGCCACCTACGAGCAGTACTTC.

The chain recombines TRBV3-1 (or the pseudogene TRBV3-2) with TRBJ1-6; D is unclear. Germline V gene data show CDR1 as LGHDT and CDR2 as YNNKEL (reference sequence). The CDR3 consists of 13 residues. V lost 1 base to trimming and J lost 9 bases, with 7 bases between them. The DNA of the CDR3 is TGTGCCAGCAGCCAAGTACCTGCTTCACCCCTCCACTTT. Its protein product is CASSQVPASPLHF.

Concerning this clone itself: One end of the junction is discordant with germline, which a read error may explain. The CDR3 DNA follows: TGTGCCAGTGACTGGGGCCGGGACAGGGGACCGCGAGGGGACTTC. It yields the protein CASDWGRDRGPRGDF. V is TRBV2 and J is TRBJ2-7; 10 positions agree with TRBD1. This CDR3 has 15 amino acids. CDR1 is SNHLY, CDR2 FYNNEI, per germline. Combining the CDR3 with reference TRBV2 and TRBJ2-7 gives the whole variable domain EPEVTQTPSHQVTQMGQEVILRCVPISNHLYFYWYRQILGQKVEFLVSFYNNEISEKSEIFDDQFSVERPDGSNFTLKIRSTKLEDSAMYFCASDWGRDRGPRGDFGPGTRLTVT.

V and J are TRBV29-1 and TRBJ1-4; possible D gene TRBD1, 5 bases. Trimming shortened V by 7 bases and J by 8 bases, and 20 bases separated the two germline ends. The CDR3 has 14 amino acids. In germline, CDR1 is SQVTM, CDR2 ANQGSEA. The CDR3 DNA sequence: TGCAGCGCCGTTCCGGGGGATTCGGTCGAAAAACTGTTTTTT. Its translation is CSAVPGDSVEKLFF.

V gene TRBV7-9 combines with J gene TRBJ1-2; 7 bases agree with TRBD1. The CDR3 covers 14 residues. The V gene end was trimmed by 4 bases and the J gene end by 2 bases; junction bases not matched to a gene: 4. Per germline, CDR1 SEHNR and CDR2 FQNEAQ (reference sequence). The CDR3 nucleotides read TGTGCCAGCAGCTACAGGGGTCTCAACTATGGCTACACCTTC. It is translated as CASSYRGLNYGYTF.

The chain combines TRBV6-2 or TRBV6-3 with TRBJ2-2; D tentatively fits TRBD1 or TRBD2 (5 bases each). The ends were cut back, 1 base at V and 11 bases at J, with 17 bases in the middle. Germline CDR1 reads MNHEY; CDR2 reads SVGEGT. The CDR3 covers 15 residues. CDR3 nucleotides: TGTGCCAGCAGTTACTTCGATCTAGGGACCCGAGAGCTGTTTTTT. Its protein is CASSYFDLGTRELFF.

The V and J genes are TRBV7-9 and TRBJ2-2, with TRBD2 matching 14 bases. This CDR3 comprises 17 residues. CDR1 is SEHNR and CDR2 is FQNEAQ in the germline V gene (reference sequence). J was trimmed by 2 bases and V by 6 bases; bases with no gene match: 5. The CDR3 reads CASRSGTSGGNTGELFF. The CDR3 DNA is TGTGCCAGCAGATCCGGGACTAGCGGGGGCAACACCGGGGAGCTGTTTTTT.

This rearrangement joins TRBV6-1 to TRBJ2-1, with 7 bases lining up with TRBD1. The J segment lost 8 bases and the V segment lost 4 bases, leaving 14 bases of the junction unmatched. From germline, CDR1 is MNHNS and CDR2 SASEGT. The CDR3 is made up of 16 amino acids. CDR3 sequence: CASSGLGQGDLDEQFF. DNA for the CDR3: TGTGCCAGCAGTGGGCTTGGGCAGGGGGATTTGGATGAGCAGTTCTTC.

This clone was detected only once. The chain is built from TRBV28 and TRBJ1-6; D gene unclear. The CDR3 has 16 residues. Trimming pared 2 bases from V and 6 bases from J, leaving 14 bases between. The germline gives CDR1 MDHEN, CDR2 SYDVKM. CDR3 in amino acids: CASSLGLRVLNSPLHF. The CDR3, as DNA: TGTGCCAGCAGTTTAGGCCTGCGGGTTCTTAATTCACCCCTCCACTTT.

The chain has TRBV18 and TRBJ1-2; D is unclear. Looked up from germline, CDR1 is KGHSH and CDR2 is LQKENI. The ends were cut back, 2 bases at V and 7 bases at J, with 11 bases in the middle. The CDR3 spans 13 residues. CDR3: CASSPTLTGGYTF. The CDR3 nucleotides are TGTGCCAGCTCACCAACCCTAACGGGTGGCTACACCTTC.